The text below deals with one T cell receptor (beta chain). What this receptor recognizes is not known. Per-base qualities were not stored, and no clone one base away is much larger. This record belongs to a study of cytomegalovirus exposure and HLA in healthy donors (dated by TCRdb to the late 2010s). Notes on the research overall: In an earlier analysis of some 550 of the donors, 276 Gb of sequence data and 120 million or so unique TCR beta sequences from roughly 200 million T cells were reported. HLA typing included class I and class II loci at four-digit resolution. The study aimed to test whether cataloging public T cell receptors could reveal signatures of past pathogen exposure. Roughly 300 gigabases of sequencing data and some 85 million unique TCR sequences were included in an early release covering about 700 HLA-typed donors. The study used immunosequencing to profile the T cell repertoires of several hundred subjects and linked those repertoires to cytomegalovirus serostatus. Every discovery cohort repertoire had been produced on one sequencing platform. To predict cytomegalovirus infection status, the study brought together high-throughput TCR immunosequencing, statistical association of individual TCRs with disease status, and machine learning. In a later analysis, previously published TCR beta repertoires from some 640 donors were re-analyzed and high-resolution HLA genotyping was added so that TCR occurrence patterns could be studied. Of the approximately 400 genotyped donors, approximately 82% fell in the genetic ancestry cluster associated with self-reported Caucasian donors. Donor age, sex, ethnicity and CMV serostatus were compiled alongside the repertoire data. In a later genetic analysis, genome-wide SNP genotypes for about three fifths of the roughly 670 donors were used, and that subset was treated as a discovery cohort. Several DR-DQ haplotypes were treated as single units for association and clustering because of strong linkage in the cohort. Along with the roughly 670-subject first cohort, a separate validation cohort of around 110 different subjects was used. The number of donors typed differed by locus, with about 629-630 for A, B, C, DRB1 and DQB1, more than 500 for DQA1, nearly 610 for DPA1, and some 440 for DPB1. In the later analysis, no new phenotypic data were used to find candidate immune exposures; instead, reliance was placed on TCR beta sequences and their occurrence across donors. Among about 400 genotyped donors of the cohort, an average of approximately 220,000 unique TCR beta nucleotide sequences was sequenced per donor, of which about 20% were non-productive. In an earlier analysis of about 590 of the donors, high-throughput TCR beta sequencing was used to judge whether each TCR beta V gene segment behaved as functional or pseudogenic. What the work shows at the level of the full study, not this receptor alone: CMV serostatus was the only immune exposure information available for the cohort. In the study, around 150 TCR beta chains were listed as associated with cytomegalovirus. Assigning TCR associations to individual alleles was difficult when HLA alleles, especially DR and DQ, strongly co-occurred. According to a later genetic analysis, donors in an Asian-associated ancestry cluster had fewer N-insertions in productive TCRs than the roughly 670-donor mean. A further reported finding was that TCR beta sequences accurately predicted the HLA-A and HLA-B alleles for most subjects in the first cohort. Some IMGT-functional V segments, including TRBV6-2 and TRBV6-3, could not be distinguished by the 87-base-pair reads and were therefore excluded. Because counts were too low, around 18 rarely observed V segments, including chromosome 9 orphons, were left out of the earlier analysis of roughly 600 of the donors. This cohort had only TCR beta chains sequenced, and the lack of alpha or paired-chain data limited which features could be detected. Across donors, most TCR sequences were observed very rarely, whereas some public TCRs were present in many individuals. Linkage disequilibrium might explain the correlated functional status among segregating V segments, but an unknown experimental factor could not be excluded. The authors suggested that the approach could potentially be extended to other disease states and immunological phenotypes. In a later genetic analysis, a missense DCLRE1C variant was associated with V-gene and J-gene trimming of TCR beta chains, and the association was replicated in an independent cohort. In an earlier analysis of some 500 of the donors, most TCR beta V segments appeared in productive rearrangements about 90% or about 30% of the time, broadly matching IMGT annotations. Compared with equally common non-associated chains, HLA-associated TCR beta chains in a later analysis were more clonally expanded and had lower generation probabilities. A later analysis found that most CMV-associated TCR beta chains appeared HLA-restricted, with HLA associations seemingly driven largely by CMV exposure. Several of the top co-occurrence clusters appeared to be linked to parvovirus B19, influenza, CMV and Epstein-Barr virus, according to a later analysis. In a later analysis, some 18,000 TCR beta sequences were associated with specific HLA alleles at a false discovery rate of 0.05. In a later analysis, the rate of TCR association differed among HLA loci, with DRB1 alleles having the most associated TCRs and HLA-C alleles having the fewest. Sequencing depth was assumed to be roughly uniform across donors in the presence/absence analyses, though that assumption may not hold. A group of highly shared sequence variants was considered likely to be a technical artifact of the sequencing pipeline. In vitro tests confirmed that three of the cytomegalovirus-associated TCR beta chains recognize cytomegalovirus antigens. In both the original and validation cohorts, the classifier was reported to diagnose cytomegalovirus status with high specificity and sensitivity. Because some donors lacked HLA typing at each locus, the association tests relied only on the typed subset.

The CDR3 measures 13 amino acids from cysteine to phenylalanine. The read is trimmed to its CDR3 DNA, 39 bases read in frame from base 1. Germline trimming: 7 bases from V, 2 bases from J; junction bases outside gene matches: 8. Reading the germline V gene (reference sequence) gives CDR1 GTSNPN and CDR2 SVGIG. The cohort was made up of 666 healthy bone marrow donors. At the time of sampling, every cohort member was nominally healthy, though immune exposures that went unrecorded were likely present. The donor tested CMV seropositive, placing the donor among the 289 seropositive members of the cohort. A peripheral blood sample was provided by each donor, and peripheral blood mononuclear cells were used for TCR beta sequencing. Genomic DNA extraction from the blood cell samples was performed with the Qiagen DNeasy Blood Extraction Kit. The protocol used for the library was the immunoSEQ multiplex PCR assay. A mixture of 60 forward primers for TCR Vbeta segments and 13 reverse primers for TCR Jbeta segments was used in the multiplex PCR. The CDR3 region of rearranged TCR beta genes was amplified from genomic DNA by a multiplex PCR assay. Amplified TCR beta libraries were sequenced as 87-base-pair reads on the Illumina HiSeq System. In the paper's pipeline: A later analysis tallied 75 million to 95 million unique TCR beta chains across the 600 to 700 repertoires, and around 12 million of those chains were shared by two or more donors. To remove PCR and sequencing errors, raw reads were error-corrected and collapsed into unique sequences using a nearest-neighbor algorithm that merged closely related sequences. Alignment of CDR3 sequences to IMGT reference sequences was used to assign V, D and J gene segments. Each retained sequence needed at least a six-nucleotide match to both a V gene segment and a J gene segment. A rearrangement counted as productive if the CDR3 had no stop codons and remained in frame with V and J, and every other rearrangement counted as non-productive. CDR3 was defined by IMGT convention, running from the second conserved V-encoded cysteine to the conserved J-encoded phenylalanine. In an earlier analysis of 500 to 650 of the donors, sequences lacking an unambiguous match to a single V gene segment were excluded. In an earlier analysis of a few hundred of the donors, V segments were called functional above 56.7% productive rearrangements and were called segregating when the between-donor standard deviation exceeded 5%. A statistical classification framework was developed to diagnose cytomegalovirus status using the catalog of TCR beta chain sequences. A later analysis assigned V and J genes by comparing TCR nucleotide sequences with IMGT/GENE-DB human TR gene sequences. Using the TCRdist pipeline, a later analysis assigned CDR3 sequences along with most-parsimonious VDJ recombination scenarios. In a later analysis, every TCR beta chain was defined by the combination of its CDR3 amino acid sequence and its V-gene family, and reads without a unique V-gene family were dropped. To address suspected cross-contamination and a sequencing artifact, a later analysis removed approximately 590 highly shared, low-generation-probability nucleotide sequences. In a later analysis, a clonal expansion index for each public chain was calculated from normalized within-repertoire ranks of inferred template counts. In a later analysis, generation probabilities were computed using a VDJ recombination model fitted to out-of-frame rearrangements, and the results were checked against IGoR. Hypergeometric tests were used in a later analysis to score TCR-TCR, TCR-HLA and TCR-CMV co-occurrence, with a repertoire-size bias correction applied to the TCR pairs. In a later analysis, false discovery rates were estimated by permuting HLA or CMV assignments 20 times. In a later analysis, co-occurring TCRs were grouped using DBSCAN, and TCRdist sequence similarity was added for clustering within HLA-allele-positive subsets. Repertoires with fewer than 30,000 or more than 120,000 public chains were left out of co-occurrence clustering, as were about five repertoires with anomalous nucleotide sharing. TCRdb limited this immuneACCESS table to in-frame rearrangements with V and J called. A share of clones is missing; checked studies link under half to unresolved V genes, and the rest is unexplained. V and J calls and clone size are copied from that table; D and trimming were computed from the DNA. This sample is represented by approximately 120,000 clones; under 20% of them were singletons. The ten largest clonotypes hold about 3% of the sample.

The rearrangement combines TRBV30 with TRBJ2-7, and TRBD1 matches 7 of the central bases. This clonotype was sampled from a female donor in good health and CMV-seropositive. The sequenced sample consisted of PBMCs. The nucleotide sequence is TGTGCCTCGAAGCGACAGGGAACCTACGAGCAGTACTTC. Translation gives CASKRQGTYEQYF.